The entry below gives a single T cell receptor beta chain sequence along with its context. In the original workflow: From reference gene primer amplification, estimates of nucleated cell counts were derived. TCRdb's table, derived via immunoSEQ multiplex PCR, lists solely in-frame clones and lacks some. The V and J calls and clone size are taken from that table; D and trimming were inferred from the DNA. The table records about 170,000 clones, roughly 78% of them present only once. The sample is drawn from a study of blood T cell repertoires in COVID-19. Each participant's cohort was designated according to participant-reported clinical history. This clonotype was sampled from a woman in her sixties or seventies in a cohort exposed to, infected with or recovered from COVID-19 (not recorded which). Sequencing was carried out using PBMCs or T cells enriched from blood (not recorded which).

The CDR3 DNA is TGCGCCAGCAGCTCGGGGGGGACAATCTACAATGAGCAGTTCTTC. Amino acids: CASSSGGTIYNEQFF. The chain couples TRBV5-1 to TRBJ2-1, with TRBD2 identical over 8 bases. J lost 3 bases, V lost 3 bases, and 5 bases had no gene match. This CDR3 contains 15 residues. Germline V gives CDR1 SGHRS, CDR2 YFSETQ.